A selection of T cell receptor beta chains follows, all from one sample in a study of blood T cell repertoires in COVID-19. Repertoires were generated with immunoSEQ multiplex PCR, while TCRdb's copy carries only in-frame clones and drops some. Seen here are fewer than 100,000 clones, 80% observed once, and the top ten hold about 9.3%. The source material was peripheral blood. These receptors came from a woman in her 70s with acute or convalescent COVID-19. The CDR3 runs from the conserved cysteine through the conserved F or W. A D gene is named only where the DNA matches it firmly. Clone size is not always given. Where it is, it says once, few, many or a class for expanded clones.

>TRBJ2-7|TRBV29-1|NA|NA
TGCAGCGTCGGGGTTAAGGGTGTGGTCAACGAGCAGTACTTC
CSVGVKGVVNEQYF
>TRBJ1-5|TRBV6-5|NA|NA
TGTGCCAGCGGGGGCCTCGGCTTCAATCAGCCCCAGCATTTT
CASGGLGFNQPQHF
>TRBJ2-1|TRBV7-8|NA|TRBD2
TGTGCCAGCAGCTTTAGCGGGGGCACCTACAATGAGCAGTTCTTC
CASSFSGGTYNEQFF
>TRBJ2-5|TRBV5-1|once|TRBD2
TGCGCCAGCAGCTATAGCGGGGGGGCAGGAGAGACCCAGTACTTC
CASSYSGGAGETQYF
>TRBJ2-2|TRBV7-3|once|NA
TGTGCCAGCAGGGGGCCGAACACCGGGGAGCTGTTTTTT
CASRGPNTGELFF
>TRBJ2-7|TRBV20-1|NA|NA
TGCAGTGCTAGAGGACCGGGGGAGCAGTACTTC
CSARGPGEQYF
>TRBJ2-5|TRBV27|NA|TRBD2
TGTGCCAGCAGTTTATCGGGCCTACTAACGGGGGGGGAGACCCAGTACTTC
CASSLSGLLTGGETQYF
>TRBJ2-3|TRBV4-2|NA|TRBD2
TGTGCCAGCAGCCAGGTAGCGGGGGCCACAGATACGCAGTATTTT
CASSQVAGATDTQYF
>TRBJ2-3|TRBV19|NA|NA
TGTGCCAGTAGTATAGCTAGCGTTAGCACAGATACGCAGTATTTT
CASSIASVSTDTQYF
>TRBJ2-3|TRBV29-1|NA|TRBD2
TGCAGCGTGGAAGCGGGAGGGACAACAGATACGCAGTATTTT
CSVEAGGTTDTQYF
>TRBJ2-1|TRBV2|NA|NA
TGTGCCAGCAGTGAATGGCCAGGGGTGCAGTTCTTC
CASSEWPGVQFF
>TRBJ2-7|TRBV18|NA|NA
TGTGCCAGCTCGTCTGACTGGGCCTACGAGCAGTACTTC
CASSSDWAYEQYF
>TRBJ2-1|TRBV20-1|NA|NA
TGCAGTGCTAGTCGACTTGAGCAGTTCTTC
CSASRLEQFF
>TRBJ2-6|TRBV6-5|NA|TRBD1
TGTGCCAGCAGTTGGGACAGCTCTGGGGCCAACGTCCTGACTTTC
CASSWDSSGANVLTF
>TRBJ2-7|TRBV28|NA|NA
TGTGCCAGCAGCTCTGCCTACGAGCAGTACTTC
CASSSAYEQYF
>TRBJ1-1|TRBV20-1|NA|TRBD1
TGCAGTGCTAGTCGGACAGGGCGGGCTTTCTTT
CSASRTGRAFF
>TRBJ2-5|TRBV5-1|NA|TRBD1
TGCGCCAGCAGCTTGGGGGACAGATTCGAGACCCAGTACTTC
CASSLGDRFETQYF
>TRBJ1-4|TRBV27|NA|TRBD1
TGTGCCAGCAGGATTCAGACAGGGATAGGAAAACTGTTTTTT
CASRIQTGIGKLFF
>TRBJ2-7|TRBV7-9|many|TRBD1
TGTGCCAGCAGCGGACAGGGCCTCCTGCACGAGCAGTACTTC
CASSGQGLLHEQYF
>TRBJ2-7|TRBV10-3|NA|TRBD2
TGTGCCATCAGGTCTGGAGCGGGGCACTACGAGCAGTACTTC
CAIRSGAGHYEQYF
>TRBJ2-6|TRBV18|NA|NA
TGTGCCAGCTCACGAGGGACAAGTTCTGGGGCCAACGTCCTGACTTTC
CASSRGTSSGANVLTF
>TRBJ1-2|TRBV30|few|NA
TGTGCCTGGGCGGGGGGGTTGGCTGGCTACACCTTC
CAWAGGLAGYTF
>TRBJ2-7|TRBV6-2/TRBV6-3|NA|NA
TGTGCCAGCAGTTACTCGAATCTGGCTTCTTCCTACGAGCAGTACTTC
CASSYSNLASSYEQYF
>TRBJ1-6|TRBV28|NA|TRBD1
TGTGCCAGCAGAAAACAGGGGGTTGGGGATAATTCACCCCTCCACTTT
CASRKQGVGDNSPLHF
>TRBJ1-4|TRBV30|once|NA
TGTGCCTGGAGTGTAAGTGGGGGGACTAATGAAAAACTGTTTTTT
CAWSVSGGTNEKLFF
>TRBJ2-3|TRBV11-2|once|TRBD1
TGTGCCAGCAGCTTATCCGGGACAGGGGCCTTCACAGATACGCAGTATTTT
CASSLSGTGAFTDTQYF
>TRBJ2-7|TRBV24-1|NA|NA
TGTGCCACCAGTGACACCCGGACTAATGAGCAGTACTTC
CATSDTRTNEQYF
>TRBJ1-1|TRBV5-1|NA|TRBD1
TGCGCCAGCAGCTGGATGGGACAGCACACTGAAGCTTTCTTT
CASSWMGQHTEAFF
>TRBJ2-1|TRBV12-1|NA|NA
TGTGCCAGCAGCTCCGCGGACAGGGGGCAGTTCTTC
CASSSADRGQFF
>TRBJ2-7|TRBV27|NA|TRBD2
TGTGCCAGCAGTTTGGGCAGCGGGACGTTCTACGAGCAGTACTTC
CASSLGSGTFYEQYF
>TRBJ2-7|TRBV18|once|TRBD2
TGTGCCAGCTCACCACTCCCCCCAACTAGCGGGATGTACGAGCAGTACTTC
CASSPLPPTSGMYEQYF
>TRBJ2-7|TRBV10-2|NA|TRBD1
TGCGCCAGCAGTGGACAGGGGAGAGGCACCTACGAGCAGTACTTC
CASSGQGRGTYEQYF
>TRBJ1-5|TRBV15|few|TRBD1
TGTGCCACCAGCAGGGATCCGGGACAGGGACACAATCAGCCCCAGCATTTT
CATSRDPGQGHNQPQHF
>TRBJ1-1|TRBV30|NA|NA
TGTGCCTGGAGGCCCGCCGGGGTGAACACTGAAGCTTTCTTT
CAWRPAGVNTEAFF
>TRBJ1-2|TRBV6-6|NA|NA
TGTGCCAGCAGGTCCCGGAGTCAACATGGCTACACCTTC
CASRSRSQHGYTF
>TRBJ2-7|TRBV2|NA|TRBD2
TGTGCCAGCAGTAGACTAGCGGGTCGGTCGAGCTCCTACGAGCAGTACTTC
CASSRLAGRSSSYEQYF
>TRBJ2-1|TRBV9|NA|NA
TGTGCCAGCAGCGTAGAGCCCCTCCCGACTAGAGGCGATGAGCAGTTCTTC
CASSVEPLPTRGDEQFF
>TRBJ2-7|TRBV13|NA|NA
TGTGCCAGCAGCTTAGCCAGCGGAACCTACGAGCAGTACTTC
CASSLASGTYEQYF
>TRBJ2-3|TRBV7-9|NA|TRBD2
TGTGCCAGCAGCTTCCCGCGGGGGGATACGCAGTATTTT
CASSFPRGDTQYF
>TRBJ1-1|TRBV28|few|NA
TGTGCCAGCAGTTTATTTAAGCTCACTGAAGCTTTCTTT
CASSLFKLTEAFF
>TRBJ1-4|TRBV10-3|NA|NA
TGTGCCATCAGTTTCAGGGTTGATGAAAAACTGTTTTTT
CAISFRVDEKLFF
>TRBJ2-7|TRBV29-1|NA|TRBD2
TGCAGCGTTGAACTCCCGCGGTCCGGCGGGGGGGCTTACGAGCAGTACTTC
CSVELPRSGGGAYEQYF
>TRBJ1-1|TRBV3-1/TRBV3-2|NA|NA
TGTGCCAGCAGCCAAGATTGGTTTGGGAGCTCTGAAGCTTTCTTT
CASSQDWFGSSEAFF
>TRBJ2-1|TRBV5-4|NA|TRBD2
TGTGCCAGCACAGCGGGAGTAACCTACAATGAGCAGTTCTTC
CASTAGVTYNEQFF